This T cell receptor beta chain was sequenced for a study of long-term antiretroviral therapy in people with HIV. Overall study findings and caveats: Clones with expansion before ART led the repertoire at all time points. Post-ART diversity increased but stayed below transplant donor controls.

This clone was counted once. Its antigen is not known. Researchers report immunoSEQ v3.0 was run at survey level. For every sample, sequencing targeted roughly 40,000-55,000 T-cell genomes. TCRdb keeps only in-frame clones here, not all; method: immunoSEQ multiplex PCR. The data hold around 31,000 clones, with approximately 85% observed a single time. Germline V gives CDR1 LNHDA, CDR2 SQIVND (reference sequence). This CDR3 comprises 15 residues. Trimming cost V 2 bases and J 0 bases, with 8 bases left between them. The chain combines TRBV19 with TRBJ1-3; TRBD1 is a possible D gene (5 bases). The specimen comprised unsorted PBMCs, sampled 0.8 years before starting antiretroviral therapy. The clonotype originates from a man aged 18 to 29 with HIV. The CDR3 sequence: CASSIRDSSGNTIYF. The CDR3, as DNA: TGTGCCAGTAGTATAAGAGACAGCTCTGGAAACACCATATATTTT. The full variable domain, in which reference TRBV19 and TRBJ1-3 provide the parts outside the CDR3, is DGGITQSPKYLFRKEGQNVTLSCEQNLNHDAMYWYRQDPGQGLRLIYYSQIVNDFQKGDIAEGYSVSREKKESFPLTVTSAQKNPTAFYLCASSIRDSSGNTIYFGEGSWLTVV.